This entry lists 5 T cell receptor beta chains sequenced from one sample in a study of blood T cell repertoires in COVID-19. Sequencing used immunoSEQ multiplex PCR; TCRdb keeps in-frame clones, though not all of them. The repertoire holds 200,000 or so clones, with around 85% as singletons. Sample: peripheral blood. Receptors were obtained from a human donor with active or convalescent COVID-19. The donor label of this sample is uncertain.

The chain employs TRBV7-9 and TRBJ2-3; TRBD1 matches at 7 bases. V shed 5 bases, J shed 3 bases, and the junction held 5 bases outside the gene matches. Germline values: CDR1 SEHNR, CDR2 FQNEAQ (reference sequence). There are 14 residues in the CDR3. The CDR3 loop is CASSPDRATDTQYF. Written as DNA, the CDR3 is TGTGCCAGCAGCCCTGACAGGGCAACAGATACGCAGTATTTT.

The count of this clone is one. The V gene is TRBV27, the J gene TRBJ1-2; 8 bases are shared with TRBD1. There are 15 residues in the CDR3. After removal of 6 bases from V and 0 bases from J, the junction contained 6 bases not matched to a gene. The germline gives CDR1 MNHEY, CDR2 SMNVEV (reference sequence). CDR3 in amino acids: CASRIQGGTNYGYTF. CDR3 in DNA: TGTGCCAGCAGGATACAGGGGGGTACTAACTATGGCTACACCTTC.

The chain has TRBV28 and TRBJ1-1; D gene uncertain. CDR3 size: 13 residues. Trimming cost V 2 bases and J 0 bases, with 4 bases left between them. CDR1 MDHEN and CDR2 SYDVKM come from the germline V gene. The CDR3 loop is CASSLTVNTEAFF. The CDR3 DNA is TGTGCCAGCAGTTTAACGGTGAACACTGAAGCTTTCTTT.

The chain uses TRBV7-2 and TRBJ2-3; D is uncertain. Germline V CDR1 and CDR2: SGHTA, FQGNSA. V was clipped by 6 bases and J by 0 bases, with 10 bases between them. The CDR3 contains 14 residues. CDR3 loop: CASRWASSTDTQYF. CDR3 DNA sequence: TGTGCCAGCAGATGGGCCTCTAGCACAGATACGCAGTATTTT.

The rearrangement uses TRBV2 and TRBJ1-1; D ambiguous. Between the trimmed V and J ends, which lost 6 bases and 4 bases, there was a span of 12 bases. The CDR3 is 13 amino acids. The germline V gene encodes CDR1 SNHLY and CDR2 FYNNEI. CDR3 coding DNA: TGTGCCAGCAGACAGCGGGATGGCACTGAAGCTTTCTTT. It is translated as CASRQRDGTEAFF.